This T cell receptor beta chain derives from a study of a mutant IDH1 vaccine in newly diagnosed glioma. Study context: Patients received vaccination from 4-6 weeks after radiotherapy alone, or with temozolomide cycles.

This CDR3 contains 13 residues. J was trimmed by 6 bases and V by 9 bases; bases with no gene match: 11. In germline, CDR1 is LNHDA, CDR2 SQIVND (reference sequence). Noted time point: week 5, during vaccination. A 20-mer mutant IDH1 peptide at 300 ug was injected subcutaneously with topical imiquimod. Regarding this clone: The antigen remains unidentified.

TCRdb's copy holds only in-frame clones and misses some; the assay was immunoSEQ multiplex PCR. This table has 50,000 or so clones, 78% appearing once. This specimen was PBMCs, taken from a glioma patient whose treatment included an IDH1 peptide vaccine. The receptor was derived from a woman aged 40 to 50 with glioma. The chain combines TRBV19 with TRBJ2-7; 7 bases align to TRBD1. The CDR3 DNA reads as TGTGCCAGCGGACAGGCGGTAAATGGCGAGCAGTACTTC. The encoded protein is CASGQAVNGEQYF.